The entry below describes one T cell receptor (beta chain). The target of this receptor is not known. No much larger clonotype is one base removed from it; base qualities were not supplied. The data stem from a study of type 1 regulatory T cells (dated by TCRdb to about 2021). Some background on the complete study: An in vitro protocol by which a Tr1-enriched, alloantigen-specific CD4 T cell product named T-allo10 was generated was characterized in the study. T-allo10 was under clinical evaluation in patients with hematological malignancies receiving allogeneic hematopoietic stem cell transplantation.

Study-wide findings and limitations: Compared with non-Tr1 cells, Tr1 cells had a narrower TCR repertoire, and the study took this difference to reflect clonal expansion driven by alloantigen.

Spanning cysteine to phenylalanine, the CDR3 consists of 15 amino acids. The sequence is cut down to CDR3 DNA, 45 bases in frame from base 1. CDR1 is given as SGHRS and CDR2 as YFSETQ, both from the germline V gene. V and J are truncated by 4 bases and 6 bases respectively, leaving an intervening sequence of 17 bases. Data came from an Illumina MiSeq. The public reads were run again by TCRdb, first through fastp at Q25 and then through MiXCR, and only productive beta chains were kept. Identical CDR3 protein sequences are pooled into one entry, listed with their most common genes and DNA. The sample contains some 71,000 distinct CDR3 sequences, 20% to 25% of them found a single time. Of the sample, 8.3% falls within the top ten clones.

The specimen was cultured type 1 regulatory T (Tr1) cells, either the whole culture or a sorted fraction (not recorded which). The cell subset or site label corresponds to: type 1 regulatory T cells sorted from the T-allo10 product. The receptor chain draws on TRBV5-1 and TRBJ2-1; too little of a D gene remains to name it. The receptor's source is a human donor in good health. In nucleotides, the sequence is TGCGCCAGCAGCACAACCCCCAAAGTGGGCAATGAGCAGTTCTTC. Translated, this gives CASSTTPKVGNEQFF.